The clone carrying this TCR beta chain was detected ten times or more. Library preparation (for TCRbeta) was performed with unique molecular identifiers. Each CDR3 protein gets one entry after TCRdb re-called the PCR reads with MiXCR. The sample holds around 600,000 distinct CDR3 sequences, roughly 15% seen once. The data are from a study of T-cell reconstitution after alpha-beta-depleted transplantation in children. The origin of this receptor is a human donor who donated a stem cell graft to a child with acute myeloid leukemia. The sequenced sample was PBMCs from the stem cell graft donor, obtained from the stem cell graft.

The CDR3 DNA sequence: TGTGCCAGCAGTTTAAATCGGGGATACACTGAAGCTTTCTTT. This translates into CASSLNRGYTEAFF. The chain recombines TRBV27 with TRBJ1-1; D is undetermined. CDR1 is MNHEY, CDR2 SMNVEV, per germline (reference sequence). The CDR3 loop spans 14 amino acids. V was cut by 2 bases and J by 3 bases, with 10 bases left in between.